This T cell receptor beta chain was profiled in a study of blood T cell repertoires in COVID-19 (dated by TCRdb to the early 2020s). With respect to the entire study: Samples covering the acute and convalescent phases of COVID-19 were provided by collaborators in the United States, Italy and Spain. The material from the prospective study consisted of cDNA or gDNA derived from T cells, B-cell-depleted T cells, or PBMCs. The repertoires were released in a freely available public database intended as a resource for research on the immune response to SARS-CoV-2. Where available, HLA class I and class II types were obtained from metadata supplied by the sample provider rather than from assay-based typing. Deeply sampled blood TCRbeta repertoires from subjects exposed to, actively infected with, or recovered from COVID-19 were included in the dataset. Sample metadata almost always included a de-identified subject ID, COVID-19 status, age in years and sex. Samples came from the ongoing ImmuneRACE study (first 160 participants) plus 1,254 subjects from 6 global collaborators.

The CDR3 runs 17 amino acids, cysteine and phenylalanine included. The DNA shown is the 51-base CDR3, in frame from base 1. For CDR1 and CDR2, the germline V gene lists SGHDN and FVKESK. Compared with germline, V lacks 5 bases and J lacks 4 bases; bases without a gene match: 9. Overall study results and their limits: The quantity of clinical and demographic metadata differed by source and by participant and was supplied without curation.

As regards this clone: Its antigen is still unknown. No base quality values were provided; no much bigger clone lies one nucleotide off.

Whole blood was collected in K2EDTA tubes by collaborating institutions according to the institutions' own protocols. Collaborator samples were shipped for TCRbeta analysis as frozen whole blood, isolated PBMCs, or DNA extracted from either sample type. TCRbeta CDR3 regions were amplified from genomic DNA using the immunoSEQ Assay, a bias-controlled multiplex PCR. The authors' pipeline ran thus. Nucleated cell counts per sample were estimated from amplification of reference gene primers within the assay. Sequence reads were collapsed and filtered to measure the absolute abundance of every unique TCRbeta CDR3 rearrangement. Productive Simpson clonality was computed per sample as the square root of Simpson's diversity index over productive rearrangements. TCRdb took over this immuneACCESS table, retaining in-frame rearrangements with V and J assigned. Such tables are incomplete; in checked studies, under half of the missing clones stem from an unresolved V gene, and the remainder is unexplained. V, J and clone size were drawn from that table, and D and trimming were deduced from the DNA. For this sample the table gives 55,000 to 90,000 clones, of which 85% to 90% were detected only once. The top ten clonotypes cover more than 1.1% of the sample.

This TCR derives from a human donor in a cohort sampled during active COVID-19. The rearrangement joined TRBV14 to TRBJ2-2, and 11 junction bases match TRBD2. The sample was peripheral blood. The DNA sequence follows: TGTGCCAGCAGCGTTCGTTCCGGGACTAGCGGCACCGGGGAGCTGTTTTTT. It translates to CASSVRSGTSGTGELFF.